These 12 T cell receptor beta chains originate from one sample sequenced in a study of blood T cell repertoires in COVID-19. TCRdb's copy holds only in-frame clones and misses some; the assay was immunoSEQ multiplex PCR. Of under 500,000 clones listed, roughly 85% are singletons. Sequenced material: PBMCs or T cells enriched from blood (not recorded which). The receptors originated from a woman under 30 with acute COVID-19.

DNA of the CDR3: TGTGCCAGCAGCGTAGGTTGGGGGGTAAACACCATATATTTT. It yields the protein CASSVGWGVNTIYF. The chain uses TRBV9 and TRBJ1-3; tentatively, D is TRBD1 (5 bases). Trimming pared 0 bases from V and 6 bases from J, leaving 10 bases between. The CDR3 is 14 amino acids. Per germline, CDR1 SGDLS and CDR2 YYNGEE. The variable domain in full, with the rest retrieved from reference TRBV9 and TRBJ1-3, is DSGVTQTPKHLITATGQRVTLRCSPRSGDLSVYWYQQSLDQGLQFLIQYYNGEERAKGNILERFSAQQFPDLHSELNLSSLELGDSALYFCASSVGWGVNTIYFGEGSWLTVV.

CDR3 region: CASSTRQAANYGYTF. The CDR3, as DNA: TGTGCCAGTAGTACTCGACAGGCGGCTAACTATGGCTACACCTTC. J is TRBJ1-2 and V is TRBV19, with D perhaps matching TRBD1 (6 bases). Trimming cost V 4 bases and J 0 bases, with 12 bases left between them. Germline loops: CDR1 LNHDA, CDR2 SQIVND (reference sequence). The CDR3 totals 15 residues.

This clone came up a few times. CDR3: CASSLVAGDYNEQFF. In DNA form, the CDR3 reads TGTGCCAGCAGCTTAGTAGCGGGAGACTACAATGAGCAGTTCTTC. The chain combines TRBV11-2 with TRBJ2-1, with TRBD2 matching over 9 bases. The V gene's germline CDR1 is SGHAT and CDR2 FQNNGV. This CDR3 contains 15 residues. Trimming at V came to 1 base and at J to 3 bases, leaving 1 base not matched to a gene. The full variable domain, its missing parts supplied by reference TRBV11-2 and TRBJ2-1, is EAGVAQSPRYKIIEKRQSVAFWCNPISGHATLYWYQQILGQGPKLLIQFQNNGVVDDSQLPKDRFSAERLKGVDSTLKIQPAKLEDSAVYLCASSLVAGDYNEQFFGPGTRLTVL.

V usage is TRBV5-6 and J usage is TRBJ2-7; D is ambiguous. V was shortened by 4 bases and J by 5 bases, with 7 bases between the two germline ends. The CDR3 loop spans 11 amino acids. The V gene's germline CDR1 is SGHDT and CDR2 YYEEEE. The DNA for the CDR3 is TGTGCCAGCAGCCAGGCGCACGAGCAGTACTTC. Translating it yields CASSQAHEQYF.

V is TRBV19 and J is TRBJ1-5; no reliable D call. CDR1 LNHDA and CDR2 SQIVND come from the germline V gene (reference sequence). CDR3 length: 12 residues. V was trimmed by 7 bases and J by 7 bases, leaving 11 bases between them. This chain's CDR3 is CASKLGNQPQHF. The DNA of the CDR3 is TGTGCCAGTAAACTAGGAAACCAGCCCCAGCATTTT.

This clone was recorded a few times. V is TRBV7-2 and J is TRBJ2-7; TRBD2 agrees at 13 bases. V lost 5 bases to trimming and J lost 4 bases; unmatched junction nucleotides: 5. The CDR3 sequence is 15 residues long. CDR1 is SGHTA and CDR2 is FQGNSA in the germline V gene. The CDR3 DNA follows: TGTGCCAGCAGCATCCGGACTAGCGGGGGTTACGAGCAGTACTTC. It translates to CASSIRTSGGYEQYF.

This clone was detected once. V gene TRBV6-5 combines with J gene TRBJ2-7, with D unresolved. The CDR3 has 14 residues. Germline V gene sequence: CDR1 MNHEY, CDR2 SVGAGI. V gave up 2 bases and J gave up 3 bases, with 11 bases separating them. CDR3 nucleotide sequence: TGTGCCAGCAGTTACAGACTCTCACACTACGAGCAGTACTTC. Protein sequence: CASSYRLSHYEQYF.

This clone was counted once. For the CDR3, the DNA is TGTGCCAGCAGCCAAGATACGGGCTCCTACGAGCAGTACTTC. Translating it yields CASSQDTGSYEQYF. The rearrangement joins TRBV3-1 (or the pseudogene TRBV3-2) to TRBJ2-7; D not resolved. V was trimmed by 0 bases and J by 0 bases, leaving 6 bases between them. The CDR3 spans 14 residues. The germline gives CDR1 LGHDT, CDR2 YNNKEL (reference sequence).

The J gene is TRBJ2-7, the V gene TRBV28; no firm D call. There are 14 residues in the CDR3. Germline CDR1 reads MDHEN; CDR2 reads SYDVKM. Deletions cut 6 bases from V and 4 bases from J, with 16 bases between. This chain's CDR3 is CASSPLARGYEQYF. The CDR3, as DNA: TGTGCCAGCAGCCCCCTCGCTCGCGGTTACGAGCAGTACTTC.

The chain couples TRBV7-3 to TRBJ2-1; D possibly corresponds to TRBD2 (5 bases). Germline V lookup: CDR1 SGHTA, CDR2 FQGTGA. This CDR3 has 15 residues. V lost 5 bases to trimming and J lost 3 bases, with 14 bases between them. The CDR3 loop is CASSPLTGSYNEQFF. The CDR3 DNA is TGTGCCAGCAGCCCCCTAACGGGAAGCTACAATGAGCAGTTCTTC.

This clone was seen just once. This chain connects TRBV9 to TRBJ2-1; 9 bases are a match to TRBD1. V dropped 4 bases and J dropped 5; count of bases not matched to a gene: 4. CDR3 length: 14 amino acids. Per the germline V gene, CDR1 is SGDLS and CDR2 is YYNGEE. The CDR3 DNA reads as TGTGCCAGCAGCCAGGACAGGGGTCACAATGAGCAGTTCTTC. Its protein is CASSQDRGHNEQFF.

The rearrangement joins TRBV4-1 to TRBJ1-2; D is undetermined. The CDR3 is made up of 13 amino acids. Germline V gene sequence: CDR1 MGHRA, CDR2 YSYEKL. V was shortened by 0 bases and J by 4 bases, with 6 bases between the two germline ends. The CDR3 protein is CASSQDGSYGYTF. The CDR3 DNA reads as TGCGCCAGCAGCCAAGATGGGAGCTATGGCTACACCTTC.